The present T cell receptor (beta chain) was sequenced within a study of blood T cell repertoires in COVID-19 (dated by TCRdb to 2019 to 2021). Concerning the study at large: Collaborator samples came from the United States, Italy and Spain and covered acute and convalescent phases of COVID-19. Samples were obtained from the ongoing ImmuneRACE study (first 160 participants) and from about 1,300 subjects provided by 6 global collaborators. The sample metadata nearly always contained a de-identified subject ID, COVID-19 status, age in years and sex. Subjects who had been exposed to COVID-19, were actively infected with it, or had recovered from it provided the deeply sampled blood TCRbeta repertoires that made up the dataset. The repertoires were released in a freely available public database meant as a resource for research on the immune response to SARS-CoV-2. Where available, HLA class I and class II types were obtained from metadata supplied by the sample provider rather than from assay-based typing. The prospective study material was composed of cDNA or gDNA derived from T cells, B-cell-depleted T cells, or PBMCs. Results the study describes overall, beyond this receptor: The amount of clinical and demographic metadata varied by source and participant and was provided uncurated.

TCRbeta CDR3 regions were amplified from genomic DNA by means of the immunoSEQ Assay, a bias-controlled multiplex PCR. On the authors' methods: Within the assay, amplification of reference gene primers was used to estimate how many nucleated cells each sample contained. Sequence reads were collapsed and filtered to measure the absolute abundance of every unique TCRbeta CDR3 rearrangement. For each sample, productive Simpson clonality was calculated as the square root of Simpson's diversity index over productive rearrangements. What TCRdb holds here is the immuneACCESS table cut down to in-frame rearrangements. Part of the clones is not present; checked against another copy, under half of the missing clones reflect an unresolved V gene, and the others are unexplained. The DNA gave D and trimming, while V, J and clone size come from that table. This sample lists some 52,000 clones; more than 75% were detected once. Jointly, the top ten make up about 16% of the sample.

Collaborating institutions collected whole blood in K2EDTA tubes following their own protocols. For TCRbeta analysis, collaborators shipped samples in one of three forms: frozen whole blood, isolated PBMCs, or DNA extracted from either of those sample types. To note about this clone: Its cognate antigen has yet to be identified. Base qualities are not recorded, but no much larger clone differs from it by a single base.

Measured from the cysteine to the phenylalanine, the CDR3 is 15 residues long. Only the CDR3 DNA is retained, 45 bases long and in frame from the first base. CDR1 and CDR2 were assigned from the germline V gene (reference sequence) as SEHNR and FQNEAQ. Trimming takes 3 bases off V and 2 bases off J; junction bases not matched to a gene: 6. This clonotype was obtained from a human donor with active COVID-19. The donor label of this sample is uncertain. The chain is assembled from TRBV7-9 and TRBJ2-5; 7 bases in the middle match TRBD1. Specimen: peripheral blood. The DNA reads TGTGCCAGCAGCTTTAGGACAGGCGAACAAGAGACCCAGTACTTC. It translates to CASSFRTGEQETQYF.